This T cell receptor beta chain was captured in a study of human T cells and chemical hapten exposure (dated by TCRdb to 2020 to 2023). Describing the broader study: For sensitization, 2% DPC in acetone was applied to a roughly 2 cm by roughly 2 cm area of upper inner arm skin. The libraries were sequenced as a pool, and the TCR yield per sample differed mostly because of small variations in library volumes within the pool. Patch testing on the upper back used Finn chambers containing 0.01% DPC, with scoring done after 6 days according to International Contact Dermatitis Research Group standards. Throughout the approximately 23-week study period, patients were also given weekly therapeutic DPC doses on the scalp. Patient blood was sampled pre-sensitization (week 0) and at 2, 6 and about 24 weeks after DPC sensitization. This study followed changes in the peripheral blood TCR repertoire in vivo during primary and secondary sensitization of alopecia patients to the hapten diphenylcyclopropenone (DPC). Some 29 alopecia patients gave blood for TCR sequencing at one to four time points (pre-sensitization, 2, 6 and 24 weeks). The patient cohort, mostly female, included alopecia areata with under or over 50% scalp involvement, alopecia totalis and alopecia universalis. Study-wide conclusions, independent of this receptor: Significantly more large CDR3 similarity clusters were formed by expanded TCRs than by pre-sensitization or healthy control sets, consistent with antigen-driven responses. After repeated subsampling, the strength of the expansion versus patch-test correlation and the threshold at which it became significant changed. All patients had alopecia, a presumed autoimmune disease, so their immune response might differ from that of healthy individuals. Patch test score correlated positively with the number of PT1 expanded TCRs, reaching significance at thresholds 8, 16 and 32 but not at 4. No change with DPC sensitization was found in the number of TCRs above 1 in 1000 frequency, and no evidence of global repertoire structure alterations was found.

The library was obtained by RACE. The sequencing machine was a NextSeq 500. Library preparation attached unique molecular identifiers to individual cDNA molecules for quantitative, reproducible TCR counting. Each blood RNA sample was used to sequence both TCR alpha and TCR beta chains. As for the original processing: A median of about 87,000 TCRs per sample was observed, with a range of roughly 20,000 to 700,000. V, J and CDR3 annotation of the TCR reads was performed with the Decombinator software suite. To make PS versus PT1 abundance plots, every sample was subsampled to the same number of TCRs (28,000). Expanded TCRs were defined as absent before sensitization and observed at least eight times at the 2-week time point. TCRdb handled the public reads itself, with Q25 trimming in fastp and clone calling in MiXCR, and kept productive beta chains. All rows with the same CDR3 protein become a single entry with the most common DNA and genes. The V and J calls here are based on TCRdb, not the publication. A total of 50,000 to 75,000 distinct CDR3 sequences appear in this sample, 11% of them only once. Of the sample, approximately 2.4% is held by the ten largest clones.

Interpreted using the paper, the time point label stands for: patch test 3, about 24 weeks after DPC sensitization. The treatment or condition label, as the study defines it: therapeutic diphenylcyclopropenone sensitization with weekly scalp DPC. At every patch-test visit, the blood draw took place before the patch test was put on. Patients were eligible if aged 18 to 70, diagnosed with alopecia and judged suitable for DPC therapy, and pregnant patients were excluded. Total RNA was extracted from unfractionated whole blood that had been collected in Tempus Blood RNA tubes. This clonotype came up a few times. Its antigen has not been determined. Per-nucleotide qualities are absent, and no much larger clonotype sits a single base away. The germline V gene specifies SGHRS as CDR1 and YFSETQ as CDR2. There are 15 amino acids in the CDR3, from cysteine to phenylalanine inclusive. The CDR3 DNA has 45 bases and is translated from base 1. The V end gives up 6 bases and the J end 4 bases, leaving 6 bases in the junction not matched to a gene.

This receptor was taken from a woman aged 25 to 39 with alopecia areata. Some clones in this sample may be carry-over from other donors' samples. The rearranged segments are TRBV5-1 and TRBJ2-1; 11 bases in the middle match TRBD2. This sample comprised whole blood, obtained in connection with sensitization to the hapten diphenylcyclopropenone (DPC). The DNA reads as follows: TGCGCCAGCATCCGTTCTAGCGGGGGGTACAATGAGCAGTTCTTC. Translated, this is CASIRSSGGYNEQFF. Here the CDR3 is joined to the reference TRBV5-1 and TRBJ2-1 genes, and the full variable domain is: KAGVTQTPRYLIKTRGQQVTLSCSPISGHRSVSWYQQTPGQGLQFLFEYFSETQRNKGNFPGRFSGRQFSNSRSEMNVSTLELGDSALYLCASIRSSGGYNEQFFGPGTRLTVL.